The present entry profiles one T cell receptor (beta chain) with its context. The antigen is undetermined. This sample is drawn from a study of T cells in localized non-small cell lung cancer. Whole-study results and caveats: Uninvolved neighboring lung showed the greatest T cell clonality, exceeding tumor.

Assay used: immunoSEQ multiplex PCR; TCRdb lists only in-frame clones, some missing. This table has 1,200 or so clones, 20% to 25% appearing once. Sequenced material: normal lung tissue next to the tumor, taken before any cancer treatment. The clonotype was recovered from a man aged 35 to 69 with stage III squamous cell lung carcinoma.

The CDR3 region is CASSLTRGQETQYF. CDR3 in DNA: TGTGCCAGCAGTTTAACAAGGGGGCAAGAGACCCAGTACTTC. The V call is TRBV6-8, the J call TRBJ2-5; D is perhaps TRBD1 (6 bases). Germline values: CDR1 MNHGY, CDR2 SAAAGT. Deletions cut 4 bases from V and 2 bases from J, with 11 bases between. CDR3 length equals 14 residues.